A selection of T cell receptor beta chains follows, all from one sample in a study of blood T cell repertoires in COVID-19. The table came from immunoSEQ multiplex PCR; TCRdb's copy has only in-frame clones and leaves some out. The table has approximately 140,000 clones, approximately 88% seen once. Specimen: PBMCs or T cells enriched from blood (not recorded which). Every receptor here comes from a man aged 40-49 years with acute COVID-19. Each CDR3 is given with its conserved first and last residue. D genes are given only for firm matches. Rows give clone size only sometimes, using once, few, many, or a class for an expanded clone.

clone size | D gene | J gene | V gene | CDR3 DNA | CDR3 protein
NA | TRBD1 | TRBJ2-2 | TRBV3-1/TRBV3-2 | TGTGCCAGCAGCCGGGACAGGGGTACCACCGGGGAGCTGTTTTTT | CASSRDRGTTGELFF
NA | NA | TRBJ1-4 | TRBV7-2 | TGTGCCAGCAGCCAAGACAGGTATAATGAAAAACTGTTTTTT | CASSQDRYNEKLFF
NA | NA | TRBJ2-2 | TRBV5-6 | TGTGCCAGCAAGCCCGGTAGCGGTTCCTCCATGGAGCTGTTTTTT | CASKPGSGSSMELFF
NA | TRBD1 | TRBJ2-2 | TRBV10-3 | TGTGCCATCACCGGGACAGGGAACACCGGGGAGCTGTTTTTT | CAITGTGNTGELFF
NA | TRBD1 | TRBJ2-7 | TRBV19 | TGTGCCAGTAGTAGGACAGGTATCGGGCGCTCCTACGAGCAGTACTTC | CASSRTGIGRSYEQYF
NA | NA | TRBJ2-7 | TRBV5-4 | TGTGCCAGCAGCTTAGACGGGAGAGGCGACGAGCAGTACTTC | CASSLDGRGDEQYF
NA | NA | TRBJ1-1 | TRBV4-1 | TGCGCCAGCAGCTCGCCAAACGGGGTGGCTTTCTTT | CASSSPNGVAFF
NA | TRBD1 | TRBJ2-3 | TRBV5-1 | TGCGCCAGCAGCTGGACAGGGCCAGATACGCAGTATTTT | CASSWTGPDTQYF
once | NA | TRBJ2-7 | TRBV30 | TGTGCCTGGAGTGGACGGAGCTACGAGCAGTACTTC | CAWSGRSYEQYF
NA | NA | TRBJ2-1 | TRBV5-1 | TGCGCCAGCAGCTTGGATGGGGAGAGCTCCTACAATGAGCAGTTCTTC | CASSLDGESSYNEQFF
NA | NA | TRBJ2-2 | TRBV6-5 | TGTGCCAGCAGTCCCCCCCGACAGGCCGGGGAGCTGTTTTTT | CASSPPRQAGELFF
NA | NA | TRBJ1-2 | TRBV5-1 | TGCGCCAGCAGCACCGACATGACCCGGTTTGGGGGCTACACCTTC | CASSTDMTRFGGYTF
NA | NA | TRBJ2-5 | TRBV5-5 | TGTGCCAGCAGCCTGAGGTCGTGGCCCCAAGAGACCCAGTACTTC | CASSLRSWPQETQYF
NA | TRBD2 | TRBJ2-1 | TRBV29-1 | TGCAGCGTTTTAGGACTAGCGGAATACAATGAGCAGTTCTTC | CSVLGLAEYNEQFF
NA | TRBD2 | TRBJ2-1 | TRBV9 | TGTGCCAGCAGCGCCGGACTAGCGGGCTACAATGAGCAGTTCTTC | CASSAGLAGYNEQFF
NA | NA | TRBJ2-3 | TRBV4-1 | TGCGCCAGCAGCCAAGGGAGGGCCCGATCCGGCGATACGCAGTATTTT | CASSQGRARSGDTQYF
NA | TRBD1 | TRBJ2-1 | TRBV18 | TGTGCCAGCTCACCACAGGGGGCGCTTGAGCAGTTCTTC | CASSPQGALEQFF
once | TRBD2 | TRBJ2-1 | TRBV11-3 | TGTGCCAGCAGCTTAGTGAGTCGCCGGACTAGCTCCTACAATGAGCAGTTCTTC | CASSLVSRRTSSYNEQFF
NA | TRBD2 | TRBJ2-1 | TRBV5-1 | TGCGCCAGCAGCTTGCCAAGCGGGAGCCTTGAGCAGTTCTTC | CASSLPSGSLEQFF
NA | NA | TRBJ2-5 | TRBV19 | TGTGCCAGTAGTTCCAGGGGATCGGAGACCCAGTACTTC | CASSSRGSETQYF
NA | NA | TRBJ1-1 | TRBV28 | TGTGCCAGCAGCCCGACGGGGAAAACTTTCTTT | CASSPTGKTFF
once | TRBD1 | TRBJ1-6 | TRBV7-2 | TGTGCCAGCAGCCCCATCGCAGGGACAGGGGTAGATTCACCCCTCCACTTT | CASSPIAGTGVDSPLHF
NA | TRBD1 | TRBJ2-3 | TRBV27 | TGTGCCAGCAGTTCTACCCGGGACAGGCCCACAGGCACAGATACGCAGTATTTT | CASSSTRDRPTGTDTQYF
NA | TRBD1 | TRBJ1-2 | TRBV4-2 | TGTGCCAGCAGCCAAGAGGGACAGAGAAGTGGCTACACCTTC | CASSQEGQRSGYTF
NA | NA | TRBJ2-5 | TRBV9 | TGTGCCAGCAGCTTTCGGGACTCACCCTATGGGGAGACCCAGTACTTC | CASSFRDSPYGETQYF
NA | NA | TRBJ1-2 | TRBV6-5 | TGTGCCAGCAGTTACGATTTACAAAACTATGGCTACACCTTC | CASSYDLQNYGYTF
NA | NA | TRBJ1-6 | TRBV30 | TGTGCCCGAGAGAGCTCCTATAATTCACCCCTCCACTTT | CARESSYNSPLHF
NA | NA | TRBJ2-7 | TRBV3-1/TRBV3-2 | TGTGCCAGCAGCCAAGATTGGGGGCAGGGAAGCTACGAGCAGTACTTC | CASSQDWGQGSYEQYF
NA | NA | TRBJ1-1 | TRBV7-8 | TGTGCCAGCAGCGGCGGAGGGGTCACTGAAGCTTTCTTT | CASSGGGVTEAFF
NA | TRBD2 | TRBJ2-2 | TRBV9 | TGTGCCAGCAGCAGAACTAGCGGGGGGGCATCTGCCACCGGGGAGCTGTTTTTT | CASSRTSGGASATGELFF
once | NA | TRBJ2-7 | TRBV3-1/TRBV3-2 | TGTGCCAGCAGCCAAGATACTCTTAGCTACGAGCAGTACTTC | CASSQDTLSYEQYF
NA | NA | TRBJ2-2 | TRBV27 | TGTGCCAGCAGTTTATCGAGGAACGGGGAGCTGTTTTTT | CASSLSRNGELFF
NA | TRBD1 | TRBJ1-1 | TRBV5-4 | TGTGCCAGCAGCTTCGCCCGCAGGGGACAGGGTTTCACTGAAGCTTTCTTT | CASSFARRGQGFTEAFF
NA | TRBD1 | TRBJ2-7 | TRBV7-8 | TGTGCCAGCAGCCCAGACGGCAGGGGGCACGAGCAGTACTTC | CASSPDGRGHEQYF
NA | TRBD2 | TRBJ2-5 | TRBV19 | TGTGCCAGTAGTGCTATGGGACTAGCTGAGACCCAGTACTTC | CASSAMGLAETQYF
NA | NA | TRBJ2-3 | TRBV11-2 | TGTGCCAGCACCGTCGGGGGTACGCAGTATTTT | CASTVGGTQYF
NA | NA | TRBJ1-6 | TRBV3-1/TRBV3-2 | TGTGCCAGCAGCCAAGGAAGTAGGGGAATATCACCCCTCCACTTT | CASSQGSRGISPLHF
once | NA | TRBJ1-3 | TRBV4-3 | TGCGCCAGCAGCCAAGACAGGGCGAGCTCTGGAAACACCATATATTTT | CASSQDRASSGNTIYF
NA | TRBD2 | TRBJ2-1 | TRBV15 | TGTGCCACCAGCAGACAAGCGGGACTAGTAATCGGTGAGCAGTTCTTC | CATSRQAGLVIGEQFF
once | NA | TRBJ1-5 | TRBV28 | TGTGCCAGCACCGTTAACAATCAGCCCCAGCATTTT | CASTVNNQPQHF
NA | TRBD2 | TRBJ2-5 | TRBV7-9 | TGTGCCAGCAGCCAGGGAGCGGGAGGGCGAACCCAGTACTTC | CASSQGAGGRTQYF
NA | TRBD1 | TRBJ1-4 | TRBV3-1/TRBV3-2 | TGTGCCAGCAGCCAGACAGGGCTATCTAATGAAAAACTGTTTTTT | CASSQTGLSNEKLFF
NA | TRBD2 | TRBJ2-7 | TRBV6-5 | TGTGCCAGCAGTTCCGAGGACGCGGGGGGAAAGTGGTACTTC | CASSSEDAGGKWYF
NA | TRBD1 | TRBJ2-7 | TRBV2 | TGTGCCAGCAAGGACAGGGCAGTCTACGAGCAGTACTTC | CASKDRAVYEQYF
NA | NA | TRBJ2-2 | TRBV7-8 | TGTGCCAGCAGCTTGGGGGGAACCGGGGAGCTGTTTTTT | CASSLGGTGELFF
NA | TRBD2 | TRBJ2-1 | TRBV5-4 | TGTGCCAGCAGCTTTCCTAGCGGGGGCTACAATGAGCAGTTCTTC | CASSFPSGGYNEQFF
once | TRBD1 | TRBJ2-7 | TRBV7-2 | TGTGCCAGCAGCGAACGGGACAGCTCCTACGAGCAGTACTTC | CASSERDSSYEQYF
NA | TRBD1 | TRBJ2-6 | TRBV19 | TGTGCCAGTAGTCCCCGGACAGGGAGCCGTGGGGCCAACGTCCTGACTTTC | CASSPRTGSRGANVLTF
NA | NA | TRBJ2-7 | TRBV7-9 | TGTGCCAGCAGCGCGGGCGTGACCTCCTACGAGCAGTACTTC | CASSAGVTSYEQYF